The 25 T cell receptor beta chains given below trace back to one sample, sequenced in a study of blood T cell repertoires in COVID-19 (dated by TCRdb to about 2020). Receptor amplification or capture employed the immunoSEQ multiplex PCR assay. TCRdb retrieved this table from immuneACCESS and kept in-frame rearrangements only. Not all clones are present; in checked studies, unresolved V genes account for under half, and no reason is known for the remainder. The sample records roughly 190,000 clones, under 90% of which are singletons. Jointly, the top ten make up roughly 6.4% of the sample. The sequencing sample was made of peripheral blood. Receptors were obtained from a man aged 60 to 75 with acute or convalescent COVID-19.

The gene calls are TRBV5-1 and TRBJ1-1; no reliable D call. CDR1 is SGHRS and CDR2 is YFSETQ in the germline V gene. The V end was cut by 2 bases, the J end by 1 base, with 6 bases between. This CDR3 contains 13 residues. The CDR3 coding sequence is TGCGCCAGCAGCTTTCGACAGAACACTGAAGCTTTCTTT. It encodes CASSFRQNTEAFF.

For the CDR3, the DNA is TGTGCCAGCAGGGACAGGGGAAATTCACCCCTCCACTTT. It translates to CASRDRGNSPLHF. V gene TRBV28 combines with J gene TRBJ1-6, with 9 bases identical to TRBD1. The CDR3 is 13 residues long. With V trimmed by 6 bases and J by 7 bases, 1 base remained unmatched. The germline V gene has CDR1 MDHEN and CDR2 SYDVKM.

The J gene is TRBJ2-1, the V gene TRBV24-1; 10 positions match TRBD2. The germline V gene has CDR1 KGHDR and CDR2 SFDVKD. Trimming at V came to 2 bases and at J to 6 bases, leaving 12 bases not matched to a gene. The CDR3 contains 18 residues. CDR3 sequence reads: CATSDSEPGLAETNEQFF. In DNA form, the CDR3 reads TGTGCCACCAGTGATTCCGAACCCGGACTAGCGGAAACCAATGAGCAGTTCTTC.

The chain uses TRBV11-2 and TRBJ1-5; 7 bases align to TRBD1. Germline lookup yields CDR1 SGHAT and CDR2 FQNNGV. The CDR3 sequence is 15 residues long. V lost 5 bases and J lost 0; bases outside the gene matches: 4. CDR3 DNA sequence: TGTGCCAGCAGCAGGGACAGTTATAGCAATCAGCCCCAGCATTTT. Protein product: CASSRDSYSNQPQHF.

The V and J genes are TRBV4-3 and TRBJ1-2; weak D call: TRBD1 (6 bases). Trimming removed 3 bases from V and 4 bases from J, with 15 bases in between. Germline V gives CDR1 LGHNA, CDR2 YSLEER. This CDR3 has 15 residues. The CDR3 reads CASSQDGDTRYGYTF. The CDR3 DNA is TGCGCCAGCAGCCAGGACGGGGACACCCGCTATGGCTACACCTTC.

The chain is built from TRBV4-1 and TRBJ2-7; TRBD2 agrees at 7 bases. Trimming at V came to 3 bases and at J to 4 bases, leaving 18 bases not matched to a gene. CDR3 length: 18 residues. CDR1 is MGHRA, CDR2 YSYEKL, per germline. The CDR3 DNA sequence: TGCGCCAGCAGCCAGGGAGCCGGGACTATCTCCTTGCTTTACGAGCAGTACTTC. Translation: CASSQGAGTISLLYEQYF.

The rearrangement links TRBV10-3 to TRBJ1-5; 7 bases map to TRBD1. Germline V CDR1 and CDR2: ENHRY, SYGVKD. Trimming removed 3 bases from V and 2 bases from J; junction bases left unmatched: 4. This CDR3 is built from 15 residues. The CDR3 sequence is CAISDFDRGNQPQHF. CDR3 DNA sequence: TGTGCCATCAGTGACTTCGACAGGGGCAATCAGCCCCAGCATTTT.

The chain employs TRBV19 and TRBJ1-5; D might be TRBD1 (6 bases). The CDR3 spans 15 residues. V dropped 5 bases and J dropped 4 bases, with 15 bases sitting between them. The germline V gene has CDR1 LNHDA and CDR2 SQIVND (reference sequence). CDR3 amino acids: CASSYSGTRNQPQHF. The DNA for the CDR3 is TGTGCCAGTAGTTACTCCGGGACACGAAATCAGCCCCAGCATTTT.

CDR3 region: CASGPSGTASAYEQYF. The CDR3 nucleotides are TGTGCCAGCGGCCCATCCGGGACAGCTTCGGCCTACGAGCAGTACTTC. The chain carries TRBV6-2 or TRBV6-3 and TRBJ2-7, with TRBD1 matching over 7 bases. V lost 8 bases to trimming and J lost 2 bases; unmatched junction nucleotides: 15. The germline gives CDR1 MNHEY, CDR2 SVGEGT. The CDR3 covers 16 residues.

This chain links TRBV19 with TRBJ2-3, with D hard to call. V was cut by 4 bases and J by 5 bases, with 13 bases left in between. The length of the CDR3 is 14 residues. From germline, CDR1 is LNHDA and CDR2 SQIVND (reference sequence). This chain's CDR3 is CASSRPRSEDTQYF. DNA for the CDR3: TGTGCCAGTAGTAGGCCCCGATCCGAAGATACGCAGTATTTT.

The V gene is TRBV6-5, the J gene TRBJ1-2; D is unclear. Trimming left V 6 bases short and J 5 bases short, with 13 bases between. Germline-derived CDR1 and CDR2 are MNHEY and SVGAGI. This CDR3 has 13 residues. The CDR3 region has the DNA TGTGCCAGCAGCGCGGGCTCCGTTTATGGCTACACCTTC. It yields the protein CASSAGSVYGYTF.

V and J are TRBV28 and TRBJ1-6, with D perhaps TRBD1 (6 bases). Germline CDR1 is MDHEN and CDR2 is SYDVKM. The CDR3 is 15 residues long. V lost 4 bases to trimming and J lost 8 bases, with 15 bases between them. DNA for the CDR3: TGTGCCAGCAGTTCCAGGGGAAGGGTGCATTCACCCCTCCACTTT. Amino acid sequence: CASSSRGRVHSPLHF.

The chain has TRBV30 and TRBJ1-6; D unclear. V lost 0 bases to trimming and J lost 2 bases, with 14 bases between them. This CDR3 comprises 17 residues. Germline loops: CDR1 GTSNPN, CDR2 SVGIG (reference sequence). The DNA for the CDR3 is TGTGCCTGGAGTGTACGGGGATCGCGGACCTATAATTCACCCCTCCACTTT. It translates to CAWSVRGSRTYNSPLHF.

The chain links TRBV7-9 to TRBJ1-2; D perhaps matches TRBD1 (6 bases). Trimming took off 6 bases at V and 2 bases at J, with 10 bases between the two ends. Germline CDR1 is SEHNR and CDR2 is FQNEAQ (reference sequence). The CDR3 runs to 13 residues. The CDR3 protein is CASRPDSNYGYTF. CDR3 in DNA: TGTGCCAGCAGACCGGACAGCAACTATGGCTACACCTTC.

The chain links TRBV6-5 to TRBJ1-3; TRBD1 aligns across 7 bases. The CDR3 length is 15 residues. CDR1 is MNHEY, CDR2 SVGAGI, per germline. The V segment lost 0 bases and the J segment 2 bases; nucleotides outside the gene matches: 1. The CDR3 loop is CASSYSGTAGNTIYF. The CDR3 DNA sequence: TGTGCCAGCAGTTACTCGGGGACAGCTGGAAACACCATATATTTT.

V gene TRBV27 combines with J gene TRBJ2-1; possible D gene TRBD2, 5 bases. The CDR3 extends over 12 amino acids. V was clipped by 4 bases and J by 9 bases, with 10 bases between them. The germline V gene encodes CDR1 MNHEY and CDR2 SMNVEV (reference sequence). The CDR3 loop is CASSSSGLEQFF. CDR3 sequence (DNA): TGTGCCAGCAGTTCAAGCGGTCTTGAGCAGTTCTTC.

CDR3 sequence reads: CASSESGQGTPQHF. The DNA for the CDR3 is TGTGCCAGCAGTGAATCGGGACAGGGCACGCCCCAGCATTTT. The V gene is TRBV6-4, the J gene TRBJ1-5; 9 nucleotides match TRBD1. Germline values: CDR1 MRHNA, CDR2 SNTAGT. V dropped 3 bases and J dropped 9; count of bases not matched to a gene: 6. The CDR3 is 14 amino acids.

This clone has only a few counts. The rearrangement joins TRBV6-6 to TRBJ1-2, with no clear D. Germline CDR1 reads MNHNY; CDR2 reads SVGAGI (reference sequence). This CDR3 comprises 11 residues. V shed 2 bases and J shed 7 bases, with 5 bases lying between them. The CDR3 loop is CASSYDIGYTF. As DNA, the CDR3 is TGTGCCAGCAGTTACGACATTGGCTACACCTTC.

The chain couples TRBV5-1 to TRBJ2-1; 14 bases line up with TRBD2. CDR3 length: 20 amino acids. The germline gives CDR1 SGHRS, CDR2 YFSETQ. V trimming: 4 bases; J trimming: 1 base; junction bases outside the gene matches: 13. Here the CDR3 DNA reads TGCGCCAGCAGCCTTCACCCGGGACTAGCGGGAGACGGGTCCTACAATGAGCAGTTCTTC. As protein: CASSLHPGLAGDGSYNEQFF. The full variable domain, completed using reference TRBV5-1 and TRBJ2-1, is KAGVTQTPRYLIKTRGQQVTLSCSPISGHRSVSWYQQTPGQGLQFLFEYFSETQRNKGNFPGRFSGRQFSNSRSEMNVSTLELGDSALYLCASSLHPGLAGDGSYNEQFFGPGTRLTVL.

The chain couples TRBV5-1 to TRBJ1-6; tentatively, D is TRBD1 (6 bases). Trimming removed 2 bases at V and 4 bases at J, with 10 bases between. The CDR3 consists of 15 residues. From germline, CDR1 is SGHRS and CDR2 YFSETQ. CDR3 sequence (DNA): TGCGCCAGCAGCTTTACACAGGGATATAATTCACCCCTCCACTTT. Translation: CASSFTQGYNSPLHF.

This chain's CDR3 is CASSTPGVYGYTF. The CDR3 nucleotides read TGTGCCAGCAGTACCCCAGGGGTCTATGGCTACACCTTC. The chain has TRBV27 and TRBJ1-2; D is perhaps TRBD1 (6 bases). V was clipped by 5 bases and J by 4 bases, with 11 bases between them. The CDR3 has 13 residues. CDR1 and CDR2 from the germline V gene are MNHEY and SMNVEV (reference sequence).

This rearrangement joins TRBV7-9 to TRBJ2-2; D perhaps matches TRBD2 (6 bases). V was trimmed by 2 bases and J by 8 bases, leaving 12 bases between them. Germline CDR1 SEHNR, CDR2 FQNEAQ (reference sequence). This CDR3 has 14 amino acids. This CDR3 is CASSLLGTAGELFF. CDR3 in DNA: TGTGCCAGCAGCTTACTAGGGACTGCTGGGGAGCTGTTTTTT.

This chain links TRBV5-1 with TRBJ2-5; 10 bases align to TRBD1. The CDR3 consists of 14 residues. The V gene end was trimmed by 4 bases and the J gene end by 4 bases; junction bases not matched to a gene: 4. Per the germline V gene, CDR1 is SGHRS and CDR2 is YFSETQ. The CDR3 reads CASSKGQGRETQYF. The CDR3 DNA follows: TGCGCCAGCAGCAAGGGACAGGGGAGAGAGACCCAGTACTTC.

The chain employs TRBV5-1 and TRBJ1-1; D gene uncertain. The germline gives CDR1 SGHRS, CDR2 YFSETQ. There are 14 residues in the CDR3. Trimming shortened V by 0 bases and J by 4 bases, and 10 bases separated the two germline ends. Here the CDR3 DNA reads TGCGCCAGCAGCTTGGGTATGGGCCGCACTGAAGCTTTCTTT. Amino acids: CASSLGMGRTEAFF.

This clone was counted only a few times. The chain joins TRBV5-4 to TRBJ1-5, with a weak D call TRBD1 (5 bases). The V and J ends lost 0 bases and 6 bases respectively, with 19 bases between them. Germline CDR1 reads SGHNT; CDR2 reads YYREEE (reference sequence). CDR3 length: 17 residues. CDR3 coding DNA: TGTGCCAGCAGCTTGGTGAGCAGGGAGGAACGAGGTCAGCCCCAGCATTTT. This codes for CASSLVSREERGQPQHF.